The 21 T cell receptor beta chains in this list originate from one sample, sequenced in a study of T cell responses to AZD1222 COVID-19 vaccine. The method was immunoSEQ multiplex PCR; TCRdb's version includes in-frame clones alone and lacks a portion of them. This sample has 150,000 to 200,000 clones, with roughly 91% found just once. The sequencing used peripheral blood, collected 28 days after the second AZD1222 dose. The receptors derive from an adult who received the AZD1222 COVID-19 vaccine.

The chain links TRBV29-1 to TRBJ1-1; no firm D call. The CDR3 contains 12 residues. Germline CDR1 reads SQVTM; CDR2 reads ANQGSEA. Trimming took 4 bases from V and 4 from J, leaving 10 bases between them. CDR3 region: CSVVWLSTEAFF. The CDR3 DNA is TGCAGCGTTGTCTGGCTCTCCACTGAAGCTTTCTTT.

This chain joins TRBV7-3 and TRBJ2-1; D is ambiguous. The CDR3 runs 13 residues. CDR1 is SGHTA and CDR2 is FQGTGA in the germline V gene. Trimming took off 2 bases at V and 4 bases at J, with 6 bases between the two ends. CDR3 in amino acids: CASSLAVYNEQFF. CDR3 coding DNA: TGTGCCAGCAGCTTAGCCGTTTACAATGAGCAGTTCTTC.

The rearrangement links TRBV18 to TRBJ1-1; weak D call: TRBD1 (5 bases). CDR3 size: 12 residues. Germline values: CDR1 KGHSH, CDR2 LQKENI. The V end was cut by 8 bases, the J end by 5 bases, with 12 bases between. The CDR3 DNA follows: TGTGCCAGCGAGCAGGGAGGAACTGAAGCTTTCTTT. The encoded protein is CASEQGGTEAFF.

The chain combines TRBV4-3 with TRBJ2-5; D is perhaps TRBD1 (5 bases). Germline CDR1 is LGHNA and CDR2 is YSLEER. Trimming took off 1 base at V and 4 bases at J, with 19 bases between the two ends. The CDR3 is 17 amino acids. The CDR3 nucleotides are TGCGCCAGCAGCCAAGGGCTCCAGGGCTCGATTCGAGAGACCCAGTACTTC. Amino acids: CASSQGLQGSIRETQYF.

This clone was seen once. The chain recombines TRBV4-2 with TRBJ2-3; possibly TRBD2 for D (6 bases). This CDR3 is 18 amino acids long. Between the trimmed V and J ends, which lost 0 bases and 1 base, there was a span of 17 bases. Germline CDR1 is LGHNA and CDR2 is YNFKEQ. The CDR3, as DNA: TGTGCCAGCAGCCAAGATAGCGGAGCGTCCCATCGCACAGATACGCAGTATTTT. The encoded protein is CASSQDSGASHRTDTQYF.

The chain links TRBV4-3 to TRBJ2-7; the match to TRBD1 covers 11 bases. CDR3 size: 16 residues. V gave up 1 base and J gave up 4 bases; unmatched junction bases: 6. The germline CDR1 and CDR2 sequences are LGHNA and YSLEER. CDR3 amino acids: CASSQVAGQGAYEQYF. The DNA for the CDR3 is TGCGCCAGCAGCCAAGTCGCAGGACAGGGGGCGTACGAGCAGTACTTC.

The chain uses TRBV6-4 and TRBJ2-2, with D possibly TRBD1 on 6 matching bases. V lost 4 bases, J lost 2 bases, and 17 bases lay in between. Germline loops: CDR1 MRHNA, CDR2 SNTAGT. CDR3 length: 17 amino acids. Written as DNA, the CDR3 is TGTGCCAGCAGTGCAGGGGTGGCAATTGGTAACACCGGGGAGCTGTTTTTT. It specifies CASSAGVAIGNTGELFF.

This clone was counted a single time. The rearrangement uses TRBV5-6 and TRBJ2-1; unclear D gene. CDR3 length equals 10 residues. Germline loops: CDR1 SGHDT, CDR2 YYEEEE. Trimming pared 2 bases from V and 7 bases from J, leaving 1 base between. The DNA of the CDR3 is TGTGCCAGCAGCTTAAATGAGCAGTTCTTC. Translation: CASSLNEQFF.

This clone came up a few times. The chain recombines TRBV19 with TRBJ2-3, with 7 bases matching TRBD2. CDR3 length: 16 amino acids. The V segment lost 5 bases and the J segment 4 bases; nucleotides outside the gene matches: 12. CDR1 and CDR2 from the germline V gene are LNHDA and SQIVND (reference sequence). CDR3 bases: TGTGCCAGTAGTCTTGGGCTAGCGGTGAATGCAGATACGCAGTATTTT. Translated: CASSLGLAVNADTQYF.

The rearrangement uses TRBV5-1 and TRBJ2-1, with a possible D match to TRBD2 (6 bases). Germline loops: CDR1 SGHRS, CDR2 YFSETQ. Trimming took off 2 bases at V and 15 bases at J, with 15 bases between the two ends. The CDR3 is 12 amino acids. This CDR3 reads CASSFDRRGTFF. CDR3 DNA: TGCGCCAGCAGCTTCGATCGACGGGGGACGTTCTTC. Full variable domain (rest looked up from reference TRBV5-1 and TRBJ2-1): KAGVTQTPRYLIKTRGQQVTLSCSPISGHRSVSWYQQTPGQGLQFLFEYFSETQRNKGNFPGRFSGRQFSNSRSEMNVSTLELGDSALYLCASSFDRRGTFFGPGTRLTVL.

As regards this clone: Possible read error: a much larger clone is one base away. This chain connects TRBV5-6 to TRBJ1-1; D not certain. CDR1 SGHDT and CDR2 YYEEEE come from the germline V gene. The CDR3 totals 14 residues. Trimming stripped 0 bases from V and 1 base from J, with 7 bases between. CDR3 bases: TGTGCCAGCAGCTTGGGGGCTGGGAACACTGAAGCTTTCTTT. Translated: CASSLGAGNTEAFF.

This clone was observed a single time. This rearrangement joins TRBV27 to TRBJ1-2; D possibly corresponds to TRBD1 (5 bases). The ends were cut back, 5 bases at V and 6 bases at J, with 22 bases in the middle. The CDR3 is 16 residues long. The V gene's germline CDR1 is MNHEY and CDR2 SMNVEV (reference sequence). CDR3 DNA sequence: TGTGCCAGCAGTCCCGGCTTTGGGACCGTAATGAATGGCTACACCTTC. Translated, it gives CASSPGFGTVMNGYTF.

The chain uses TRBV2 and TRBJ2-5; 8 positions match TRBD1. V lost 6 bases, J lost 5 bases, and 11 bases stayed unmatched. CDR1 is SNHLY and CDR2 is FYNNEI in the germline V gene. The CDR3 loop spans 15 amino acids. The CDR3 coding sequence is TGTGCCAGCAGGGAGACAGGGGAGTATGGGGAGACCCAGTACTTC. Its protein is CASRETGEYGETQYF.

The chain employs TRBV28 and TRBJ1-6; no firm D call. V lost 5 bases and J 7 bases, leaving 15 bases between the germline ends. This CDR3 has 15 residues. In germline, CDR1 is MDHEN, CDR2 SYDVKM. The CDR3: CASSPEDLWNSPLHF. The CDR3 DNA is TGTGCCAGCAGTCCCGAGGACCTATGGAATTCACCCCTCCACTTT. Combining the CDR3 with reference TRBV28 and TRBJ1-6 gives the whole variable domain DVKVTQSSRYLVKRTGEKVFLECVQDMDHENMFWYRQDPGLGLRLIYFSYDVKMKEKGDIPEGYSVSREKKERFSLILESASTNQTSMYLCASSPEDLWNSPLHFGNGTRLTVT.

In this sample, this clone turned up once. The rearrangement uses TRBV18 and TRBJ1-3; no firm D call. Trimming cost V 6 bases and J 2 bases, with 8 bases left between them. Germline CDR1 KGHSH, CDR2 LQKENI. The CDR3 length is 13 residues. DNA of the CDR3: TGTGCCAGCTCTCAGAAAGCTGGAAACACCATATATTTT. Residues: CASSQKAGNTIYF.

This chain links TRBV5-1 with TRBJ1-3, with 7 bases aligning to TRBD1. V dropped 4 bases and J dropped 2; count of bases not matched to a gene: 12. The CDR3 runs 17 residues. The germline V gene has CDR1 SGHRS and CDR2 YFSETQ. CDR3 sequence (DNA): TGCGCCAGCAGCGTCACCCCTACCGGGACAGCTGGAAACACCATATATTTT. Residues: CASSVTPTGTAGNTIYF.

This chain uses TRBV27 with TRBJ1-6; the D is unclear. Germline CDR1 reads MNHEY; CDR2 reads SMNVEV (reference sequence). Deletions cut 7 bases from V and 7 bases from J, with 14 bases between. The CDR3 totals 14 residues. The CDR3 coding sequence is TGTGCCAGCAAAAACACAGCGCTAAATTCACCCCTCCACTTT. Translation gives CASKNTALNSPLHF.

The V and J genes are TRBV19 and TRBJ1-5, with D maybe TRBD1 (5 bases). CDR3 length equals 16 residues. Trimming cost V 10 bases and J 3 bases, with 22 bases left between them. Germline CDR1 and CDR2: LNHDA and SQIVND (reference sequence). The CDR3 DNA sequence: TGTGCCACCTCTAAGGGACGGGGCGTCACCAATCAGCCCCAGCATTTT. This gives the protein CATSKGRGVTNQPQHF.

The J gene is TRBJ2-2, the V gene TRBV19, with D possibly being TRBD2 (6 bases). Trimming removed 5 bases at V and 5 bases at J, with 15 bases between. CDR1 is LNHDA, CDR2 SQIVND, per germline (reference sequence). The CDR3 contains 15 residues. The CDR3 DNA reads TGTGCCAGTAGTGCTGGGGGGATCGGGACCGGGGAGCTGTTTTTT. Its protein is CASSAGGIGTGELFF.

The chain uses TRBV5-1 and TRBJ2-7; D ambiguous. V dropped 1 base and J dropped 1 base, with 9 bases sitting between them. CDR1 and CDR2 (germline): SGHRS, YFSETQ. CDR3 length: 14 residues. The CDR3 reads CASSLQESSYEQYF. The CDR3 bases are TGCGCCAGCAGCTTGCAGGAATCATCCTACGAGCAGTACTTC.

The chain uses TRBV4-3 and TRBJ1-2; D may be TRBD1 (5 bases). This CDR3 has 15 amino acids. CDR1 is LGHNA, CDR2 YSLEER, per germline. V was shortened by 0 bases and J by 4 bases, with 12 bases between the two germline ends. In nucleotides, the CDR3 is TGCGCCAGCAGCCAAGAATCAGGGTGGCGCTATGGCTACACCTTC. Its protein product is CASSQESGWRYGYTF.